A single sample is the source of the 15 T cell receptor beta chains below, sequenced in a study of T cells after yellow fever vaccination. TCRdb ran MiXCR on the 5' RACE reads and lists one entry per CDR3 protein. The data show about 320,000 distinct CDR3 sequences, about 10% seen once. Sample: CD4+ T cells sorted from PBMCs, taken 45 days after the yellow fever booster vaccination. These receptors were taken from a man between 18 and 29 years old who received the YFV17D yellow fever vaccine.

The chain combines TRBV28 with TRBJ2-1; no firm D call. Looked up from germline, CDR1 is MDHEN and CDR2 is SYDVKM. The CDR3 has 12 residues. V lost 5 bases and J lost 7, with 9 bases in between. CDR3 residues: CASSTYKNEQFF. CDR3 bases: TGTGCCAGCAGTACCTACAAAAATGAGCAGTTCTTC.

This clonotype appeared a few times. The chain couples TRBV30 to TRBJ2-3; D is possibly TRBD2 (6 bases). CDR3 length: 15 amino acids. Trimming pared 0 bases from V and 1 base from J, leaving 11 bases between. Germline V lookup: CDR1 GTSNPN, CDR2 SVGIG (reference sequence). The DNA for the CDR3 is TGTGCCTGGAGTGTGATTGGAGGGGGCACAGATACGCAGTATTTT. It yields the protein CAWSVIGGGTDTQYF.

This clonotype turned up a few times. The chain couples TRBV12-3 or TRBV12-4 to TRBJ2-3, with 8 bases aligning to TRBD1. This CDR3 comprises 15 residues. Losses at the gene ends were 6 bases for V and 5 bases for J; bases not matched to a gene: 10. CDR3 DNA: TGTGCCAGCAGAGGTTCAGGGGGCATAGGAGATACGCAGTATTTT. Its translation is CASRGSGGIGDTQYF.

The CDR3 nucleotides read TGTGCCAGCAGCAAGACCTCACAGGGAAGCTACACCTTC. This translates into CASSKTSQGSYTF. The rearrangement uses TRBV6-6 and TRBJ1-2, with D tentatively TRBD1 (6 bases). This CDR3 is 13 amino acids long. In germline, CDR1 is MNHNY, CDR2 SVGAGI (reference sequence). V gave up 6 bases and J gave up 9 bases, with 17 bases separating them.

This clonotype turned up a few times. The gene calls are TRBV10-3 and TRBJ1-5; D ambiguous. Germline-derived CDR1 and CDR2 are ENHRY and SYGVKD. V dropped 6 bases and J dropped 12 bases, with 18 bases sitting between them. This CDR3 is 13 amino acids long. CDR3 loop: CAISATPLSSQHF. The DNA of the CDR3 is TGTGCCATCAGCGCTACTCCACTAAGCAGCCAGCATTTT.

A single count supports this clonotype. J is TRBJ1-2 and V is TRBV11-2; D remains ambiguous. The CDR3 length is 14 residues. Trimming pared 4 bases from V and 8 bases from J, leaving 17 bases between. Germline-derived CDR1 and CDR2 are SGHAT and FQNNGV. The CDR3 coding sequence is TGTGCCAGCAGCTCTTTCAGGCCTTCTGGCGGCTACACCTTC. Translating gives CASSSFRPSGGYTF.

This clonotype appeared a few times. The chain uses TRBV7-2 and TRBJ2-3; 15 positions match TRBD2. Germline V gives CDR1 SGHTA, CDR2 FQGNSA. Germline trimming cut 5 bases from V and 4 bases from J; bases unmatched to any gene: 10. The CDR3 runs 18 residues. CDR3 protein: CASSQGTSGGNRADTQYF. In DNA form, the CDR3 reads TGTGCCAGCAGCCAGGGGACTAGCGGGGGGAATAGGGCAGATACGCAGTATTTT.

This clonotype was observed many times. The chain joins TRBV7-2 to TRBJ2-3; 12 bases fit TRBD2. This CDR3 comprises 17 residues. The germline V gene encodes CDR1 SGHTA and CDR2 FQGNSA. Trimming cost V 5 bases and J 3 bases; bases outside gene matches: 9. CDR3 residues: CASSPSGGAVRTDTQYF. Here the CDR3 DNA reads TGTGCCAGCAGCCCTAGCGGGGGGGCCGTCAGGACAGATACGCAGTATTTT.

This clonotype was seen only a few times. The rearrangement joins TRBV29-1 to TRBJ2-2; D might be TRBD1 (6 bases). Trimming stripped 6 bases from V and 4 bases from J, with 12 bases between. This CDR3 region has 13 residues. CDR1 is SQVTM and CDR2 is ANQGSEA in the germline V gene. CDR3 sequence reads: CSVLDRSTGELFF. CDR3 sequence (DNA): TGCAGCGTCCTTGACAGGTCCACCGGGGAGCTGTTTTTT.

The chain has TRBV4-3 and TRBJ1-2; TRBD1 agrees at 10 bases. The CDR3 covers 15 residues. V was clipped by 3 bases and J by 2 bases; unmatched bases: 3. CDR1 and CDR2 (germline): LGHNA, YSLEER. The CDR3 sequence: CASSQDRGTNYGYTF. The CDR3 DNA follows: TGCGCCAGCAGCCAGGACAGGGGGACCAACTATGGCTACACCTTC.

The chain uses TRBV5-4 and TRBJ2-6; D might be TRBD1 or TRBD2, each matching 5 bases. CDR1 and CDR2 from the germline V gene are SGHNT and YYREEE (reference sequence). The CDR3 totals 16 residues. V gave up 5 bases and J gave up 0 bases, with 12 bases separating them. The CDR3: CASRRTGLSGANVLTF. CDR3 in DNA: TGTGCCAGCAGACGAACAGGACTCTCTGGGGCCAACGTCCTGACTTTC.

The chain links TRBV2 to TRBJ1-5; no firm D call. Germline CDR1 reads SNHLY; CDR2 reads FYNNEI. The V and J ends lost 8 bases and 7 bases respectively, with 12 bases between them. CDR3 size: 12 residues. The CDR3 region has the DNA TGTGCCAGCCGACTGGTAGGGCAGCCCCAGCATTTT. This codes for CASRLVGQPQHF.

This clonotype was recorded many times. V and J are TRBV9 and TRBJ1-5; 12 nucleotides match TRBD1. Germline V lookup: CDR1 SGDLS, CDR2 YYNGEE. The trim removed 3 bases at V and 6 bases at J, leaving 4 bases unmatched. This CDR3 comprises 15 residues. The DNA of the CDR3 is TGTGCCAGCAGCGGCGGGACAGGGGGCACTCAGCCCCAGCATTTT. Its translation is CASSGGTGGTQPQHF.

In its sample, this clonotype was seen many times. The gene calls are TRBV5-1 and TRBJ2-3; 8 nucleotides line up with TRBD2. Germline CDR1 and CDR2: SGHRS and YFSETQ. Trimming cost V 3 bases and J 2 bases; bases outside gene matches: 2. The CDR3 extends over 14 amino acids. CDR3 residues: CASSSGGYTDTQYF. The CDR3 nucleotides are TGCGCCAGCAGCTCGGGGGGGTACACAGATACGCAGTATTTT.

This clonotype was counted only a few times. The chain recombines TRBV11-2 with TRBJ1-2; perhaps TRBD1 as D (6 bases). V was clipped by 3 bases and J by 1 base, with 12 bases between them. Looked up from germline, CDR1 is SGHAT and CDR2 is FQNNGV. The CDR3 is 15 amino acids. CDR3 DNA: TGTGCCAGCAGCTTGATGAGGGGGATTAACTATGGCTACACCTTC. As protein: CASSLMRGINYGYTF.